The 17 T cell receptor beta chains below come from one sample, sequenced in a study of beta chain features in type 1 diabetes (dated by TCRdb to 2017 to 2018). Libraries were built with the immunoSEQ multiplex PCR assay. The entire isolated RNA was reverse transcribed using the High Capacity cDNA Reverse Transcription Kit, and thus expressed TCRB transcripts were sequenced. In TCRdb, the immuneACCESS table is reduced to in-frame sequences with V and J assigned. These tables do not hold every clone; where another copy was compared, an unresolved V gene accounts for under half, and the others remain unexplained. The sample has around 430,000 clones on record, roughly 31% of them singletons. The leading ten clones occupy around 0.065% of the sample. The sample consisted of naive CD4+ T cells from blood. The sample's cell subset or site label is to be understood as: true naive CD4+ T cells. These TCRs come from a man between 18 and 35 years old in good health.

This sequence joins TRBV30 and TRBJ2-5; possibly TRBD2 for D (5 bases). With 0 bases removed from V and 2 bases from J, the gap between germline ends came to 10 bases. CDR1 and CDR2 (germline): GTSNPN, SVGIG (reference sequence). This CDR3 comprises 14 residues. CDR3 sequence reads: CAWSVNRGQETQYF. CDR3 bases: TGTGCCTGGAGTGTAAACCGGGGTCAAGAGACCCAGTACTTC.

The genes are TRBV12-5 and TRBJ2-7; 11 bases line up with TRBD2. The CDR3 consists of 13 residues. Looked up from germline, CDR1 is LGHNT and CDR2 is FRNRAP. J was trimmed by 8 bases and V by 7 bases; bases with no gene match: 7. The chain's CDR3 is CASAPGLAVQQYF. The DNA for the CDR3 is TGTGCTAGTGCCCCGGGACTAGCGGTACAGCAGTACTTC.

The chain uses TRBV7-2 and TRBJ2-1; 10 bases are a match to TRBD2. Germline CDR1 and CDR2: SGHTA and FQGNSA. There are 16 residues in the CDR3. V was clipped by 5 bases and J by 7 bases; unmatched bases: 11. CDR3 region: CASSIVGASGSNEQFF. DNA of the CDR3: TGTGCCAGCAGCATAGTAGGCGCTAGCGGGAGTAATGAGCAGTTCTTC.

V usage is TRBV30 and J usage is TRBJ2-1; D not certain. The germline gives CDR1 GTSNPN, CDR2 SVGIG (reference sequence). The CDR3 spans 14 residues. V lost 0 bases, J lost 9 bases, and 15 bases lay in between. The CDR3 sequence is CAWSVVSVTSEQFF. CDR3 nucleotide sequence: TGTGCCTGGAGTGTAGTTTCAGTGACGAGTGAGCAGTTCTTC.

The CDR3 reads CSVLGTSLSTDTQYF. In DNA form, the CDR3 reads TGCAGCGTTCTAGGTACTAGCCTAAGCACAGATACGCAGTATTTT. The gene calls are TRBV29-1 and TRBJ2-3, with D possibly TRBD2 on 6 matching bases. The CDR3 runs 15 residues. Trimming removed 5 bases at V and 0 bases at J, with 15 bases between. CDR1 and CDR2 (germline): SQVTM, ANQGSEA.

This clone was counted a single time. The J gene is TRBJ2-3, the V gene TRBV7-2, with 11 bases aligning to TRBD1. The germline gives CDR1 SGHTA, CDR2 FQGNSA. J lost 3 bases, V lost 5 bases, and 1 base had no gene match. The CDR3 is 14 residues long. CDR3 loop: CASSRDRGTDTQYF. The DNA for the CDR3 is TGTGCCAGCAGCCGGGACAGGGGGACAGATACGCAGTATTTT.

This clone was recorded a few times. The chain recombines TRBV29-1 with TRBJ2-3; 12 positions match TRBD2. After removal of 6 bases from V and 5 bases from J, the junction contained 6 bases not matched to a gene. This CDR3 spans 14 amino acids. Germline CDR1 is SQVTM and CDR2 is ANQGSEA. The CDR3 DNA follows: TGCAGCGTCGCGACTAGCGGGAGAAGAGATACGCAGTATTTT. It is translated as CSVATSGRRDTQYF.

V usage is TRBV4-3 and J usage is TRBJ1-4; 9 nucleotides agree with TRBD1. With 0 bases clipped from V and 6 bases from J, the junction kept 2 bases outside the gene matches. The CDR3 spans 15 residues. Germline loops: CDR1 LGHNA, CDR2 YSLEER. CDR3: CASSQDWTGDEKLFF. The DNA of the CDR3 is TGCGCCAGCAGCCAAGATTGGACAGGGGATGAAAAACTGTTTTTT.

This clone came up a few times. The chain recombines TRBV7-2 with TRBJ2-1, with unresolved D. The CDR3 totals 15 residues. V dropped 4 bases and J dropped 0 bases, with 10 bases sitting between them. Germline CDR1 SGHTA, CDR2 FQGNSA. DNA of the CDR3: TGTGCCAGCAGCTCTGCGGCAAGCTCCTACAATGAGCAGTTCTTC. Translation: CASSSAASSYNEQFF. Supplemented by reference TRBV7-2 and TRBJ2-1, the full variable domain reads GAGVSQSPSNKVTEKGKDVELRCDPISGHTALYWYRQSLGQGLEFLIYFQGNSAPDKSGLPSDRFSAERTGGSVSTLTIQRTQQEDSAVYLCASSSAASSYNEQFFGPGTRLTVL.

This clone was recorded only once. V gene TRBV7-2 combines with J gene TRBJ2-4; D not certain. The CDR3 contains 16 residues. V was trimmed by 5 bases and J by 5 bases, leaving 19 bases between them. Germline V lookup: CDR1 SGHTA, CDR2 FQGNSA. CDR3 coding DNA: TGTGCCAGCAGCCCGTCCCCATCTCAAGAGGAAAACATTCAGTACTTC. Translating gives CASSPSPSQEENIQYF.

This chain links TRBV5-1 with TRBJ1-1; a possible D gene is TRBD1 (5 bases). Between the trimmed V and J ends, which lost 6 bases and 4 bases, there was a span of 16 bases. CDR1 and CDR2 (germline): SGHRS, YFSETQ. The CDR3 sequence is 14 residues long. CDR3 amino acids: CASKTLFGGTEAFF. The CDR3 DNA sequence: TGCGCCAGCAAAACCCTCTTTGGGGGCACTGAAGCTTTCTTT.

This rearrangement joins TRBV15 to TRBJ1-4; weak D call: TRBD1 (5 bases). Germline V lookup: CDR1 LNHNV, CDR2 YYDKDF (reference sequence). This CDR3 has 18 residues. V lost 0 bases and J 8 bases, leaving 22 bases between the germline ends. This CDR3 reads CATSRDLYRTFGKEKLFF. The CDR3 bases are TGTGCCACCAGCAGAGATTTGTACAGGACCTTTGGGAAGGAAAAACTGTTTTTT.

The CDR3: CASSLGPSLGEQYF. The CDR3 DNA reads as TGCGCCAGCAGCTTGGGGCCCTCCCTTGGAGAGCAGTACTTC. The chain links TRBV5-1 to TRBJ2-7; D is ambiguous. The V gene's germline CDR1 is SGHRS and CDR2 YFSETQ. This CDR3 has 14 amino acids. With 0 bases removed from V and 7 bases from J, the gap between germline ends came to 14 bases.

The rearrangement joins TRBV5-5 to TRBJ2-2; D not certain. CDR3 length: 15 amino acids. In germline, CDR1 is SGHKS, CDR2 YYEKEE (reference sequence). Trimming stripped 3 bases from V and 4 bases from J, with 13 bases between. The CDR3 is CASSSGTVSTGELFF. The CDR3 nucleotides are TGTGCCAGCAGCTCGGGTACCGTAAGCACCGGGGAGCTGTTTTTT.

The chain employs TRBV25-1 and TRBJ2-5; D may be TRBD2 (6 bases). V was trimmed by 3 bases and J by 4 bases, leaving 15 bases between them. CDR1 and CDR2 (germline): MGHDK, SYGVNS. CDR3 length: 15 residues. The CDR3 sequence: CASSDLSVGGETQYF. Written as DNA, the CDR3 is TGTGCCAGCAGTGACCTCTCGGTCGGGGGAGAGACCCAGTACTTC.

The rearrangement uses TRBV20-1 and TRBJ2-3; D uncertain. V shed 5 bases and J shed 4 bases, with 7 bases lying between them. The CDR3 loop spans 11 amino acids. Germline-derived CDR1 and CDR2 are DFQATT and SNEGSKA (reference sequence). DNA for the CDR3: TGCAGTGCTGGTCAATCAGATACGCAGTATTTT. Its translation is CSAGQSDTQYF.

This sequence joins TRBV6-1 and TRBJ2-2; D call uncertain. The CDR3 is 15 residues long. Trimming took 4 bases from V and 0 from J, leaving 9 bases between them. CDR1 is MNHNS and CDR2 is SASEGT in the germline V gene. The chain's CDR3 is CASSVLAANTGELFF. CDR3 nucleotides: TGTGCCAGCAGTGTTTTGGCAGCGAACACCGGGGAGCTGTTTTTT.